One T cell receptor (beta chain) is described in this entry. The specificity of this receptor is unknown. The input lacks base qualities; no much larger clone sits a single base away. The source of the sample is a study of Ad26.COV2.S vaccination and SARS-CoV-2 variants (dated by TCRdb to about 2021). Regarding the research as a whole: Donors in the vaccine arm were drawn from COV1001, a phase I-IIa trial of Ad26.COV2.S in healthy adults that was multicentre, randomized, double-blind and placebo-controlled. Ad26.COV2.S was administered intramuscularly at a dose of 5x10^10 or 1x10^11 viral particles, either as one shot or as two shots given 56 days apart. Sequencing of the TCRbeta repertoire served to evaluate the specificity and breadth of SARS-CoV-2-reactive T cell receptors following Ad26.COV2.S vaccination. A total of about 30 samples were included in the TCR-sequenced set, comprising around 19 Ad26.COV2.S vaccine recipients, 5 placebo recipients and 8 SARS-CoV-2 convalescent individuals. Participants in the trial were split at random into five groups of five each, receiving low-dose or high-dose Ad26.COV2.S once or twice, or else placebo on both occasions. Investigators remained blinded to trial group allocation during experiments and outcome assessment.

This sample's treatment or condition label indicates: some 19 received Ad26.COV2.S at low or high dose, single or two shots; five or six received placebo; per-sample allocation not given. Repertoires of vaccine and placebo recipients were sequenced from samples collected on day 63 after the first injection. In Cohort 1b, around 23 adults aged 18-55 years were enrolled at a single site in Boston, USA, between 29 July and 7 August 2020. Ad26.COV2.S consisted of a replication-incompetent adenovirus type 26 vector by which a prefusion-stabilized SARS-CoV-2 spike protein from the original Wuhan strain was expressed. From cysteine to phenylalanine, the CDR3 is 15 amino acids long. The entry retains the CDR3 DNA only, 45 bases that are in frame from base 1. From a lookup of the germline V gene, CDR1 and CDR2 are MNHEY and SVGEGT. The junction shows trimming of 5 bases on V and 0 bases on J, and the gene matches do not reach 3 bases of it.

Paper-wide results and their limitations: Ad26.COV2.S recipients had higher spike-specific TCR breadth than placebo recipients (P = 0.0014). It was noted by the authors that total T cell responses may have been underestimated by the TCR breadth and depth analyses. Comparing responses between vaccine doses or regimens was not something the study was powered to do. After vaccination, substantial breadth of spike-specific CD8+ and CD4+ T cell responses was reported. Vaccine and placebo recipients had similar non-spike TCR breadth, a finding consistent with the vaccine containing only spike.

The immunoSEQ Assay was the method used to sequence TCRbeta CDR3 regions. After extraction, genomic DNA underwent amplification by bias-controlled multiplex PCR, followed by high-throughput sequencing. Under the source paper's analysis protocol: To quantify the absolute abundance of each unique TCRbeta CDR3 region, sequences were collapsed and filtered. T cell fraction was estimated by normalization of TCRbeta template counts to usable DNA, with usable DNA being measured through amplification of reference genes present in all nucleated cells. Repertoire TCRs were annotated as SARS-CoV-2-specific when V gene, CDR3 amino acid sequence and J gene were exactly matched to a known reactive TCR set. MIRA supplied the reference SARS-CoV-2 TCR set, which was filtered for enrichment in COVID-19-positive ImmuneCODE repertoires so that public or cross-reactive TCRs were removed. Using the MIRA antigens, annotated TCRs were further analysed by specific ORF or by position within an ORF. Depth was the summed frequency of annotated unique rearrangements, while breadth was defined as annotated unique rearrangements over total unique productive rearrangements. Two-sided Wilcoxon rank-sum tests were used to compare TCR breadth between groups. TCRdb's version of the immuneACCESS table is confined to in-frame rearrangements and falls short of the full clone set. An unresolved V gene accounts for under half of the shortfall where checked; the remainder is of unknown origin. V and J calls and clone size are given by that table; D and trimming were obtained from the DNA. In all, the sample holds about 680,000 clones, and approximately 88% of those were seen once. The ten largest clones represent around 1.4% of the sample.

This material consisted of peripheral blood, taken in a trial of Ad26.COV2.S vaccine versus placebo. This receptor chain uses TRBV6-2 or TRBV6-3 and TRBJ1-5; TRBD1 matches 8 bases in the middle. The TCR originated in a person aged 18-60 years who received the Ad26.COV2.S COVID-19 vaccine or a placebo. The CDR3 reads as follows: CASSTGGYSNQPQHF. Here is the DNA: TGTGCCAGCAGTACAGGGGGGTATAGCAATCAGCCCCAGCATTTT.